This T cell receptor beta chain appears in the sequencing data of a study of cytomegalovirus exposure and HLA in healthy donors. V lost 4 bases to trimming and J lost 3 bases, with 7 bases between them. Germline values: CDR1 LNHDA, CDR2 SQIVND (reference sequence). The CDR3 spans 13 residues. Amplification used 60 Vbeta primers and 13 Jbeta primers. Here immunoSEQ multiplex PCR was the method, and the copy in TCRdb shows in-frame clones only, minus some. This table holds about 300,000 clones, roughly 88% found once. The clonotype originates from a man aged 35 to 55 in good health and CMV-seropositive. The rearrangement links TRBV19 to TRBJ1-5; no clear D gene. Sequencing used PBMCs. The CDR3 is CASSSRNNQPQHF. The CDR3, as DNA: TGTGCCAGTAGTAGCAGGAACAATCAGCCCCAGCATTTT.